Below, 30 T cell receptor beta chains from the same sample are listed, as sequenced in a study of blood T cell repertoires in COVID-19. The repertoire was sequenced with immunoSEQ multiplex PCR; TCRdb's copy has only in-frame clones and lacks some. The data contain under 85,000 clones, 85% to 90% of them singletons. Sequencing was performed on peripheral blood. Receptors were obtained from an elderly man with acute or convalescent COVID-19.

CDR3 nucleotides: TGTGCCAGCACCGCAGGGTCAGCTAACTATGGCTACACCTTC. It codes for CASTAGSANYGYTF. This chain joins TRBV28 and TRBJ1-2; possibly TRBD1 for D (5 bases). This CDR3 spans 14 amino acids. Germline V gene sequence: CDR1 MDHEN, CDR2 SYDVKM. Trimming removed 7 bases from V and 0 bases from J, with 12 bases in between.

The chain has TRBV19 and TRBJ1-3; possibly TRBD1 for D (5 bases). V was trimmed by 6 bases and J by 6 bases, leaving 18 bases between them. Per the germline V gene, CDR1 is LNHDA and CDR2 is SQIVND (reference sequence). The CDR3 covers 15 residues. The CDR3 nucleotides read TGTGCCAGTAGACCCGACAGCCTTCATTCAAACACCATATATTTT. This sequence encodes CASRPDSLHSNTIYF.

The chain couples TRBV11-3 to TRBJ2-4; perhaps TRBD2 as D (6 bases). Germline CDR1 is SGHNT and CDR2 is YENEEA. This CDR3 has 14 amino acids. V lost 1 base and J 7 bases, leaving 11 bases between the germline ends. This CDR3 reads CASSLGEAGNIQYF. The CDR3 DNA sequence: TGTGCCAGCAGCTTAGGGGAGGCGGGGAACATTCAGTACTTC.

The J gene is TRBJ1-6, the V gene TRBV30, with a possible D match to TRBD1 (5 bases). The germline V gene encodes CDR1 GTSNPN and CDR2 SVGIG (reference sequence). This CDR3 comprises 13 residues. Trimming pared 1 base from V and 4 bases from J, leaving 5 bases between. CDR3 nucleotide sequence: TGTGCCTGGAGTGGACAGTATAATTCACCCCTCCACTTT. This encodes CAWSGQYNSPLHF.

The chain carries TRBV29-1 and TRBJ2-3; 11 bases align to TRBD2. CDR1 is SQVTM, CDR2 ANQGSEA, per germline. CDR3 size: 13 residues. Trimming cost V 8 bases and J 5 bases; bases outside gene matches: 6. CDR3 residues: CSLAGGTQDTQYF. CDR3 sequence (DNA): TGCAGCTTAGCGGGGGGGACGCAAGATACGCAGTATTTT.

This clone was detected only once. The chain joins TRBV5-1 to TRBJ2-5; TRBD2 is a possible D gene (5 bases). Germline values: CDR1 SGHRS, CDR2 YFSETQ. V lost 5 bases and J lost 2, with 13 bases in between. This CDR3 spans 14 amino acids. The CDR3, as DNA: TGCGCCAGCAGGAATGGACTGATGCAAGAGACCCAGTACTTC. Amino acid sequence: CASRNGLMQETQYF.

The rearrangement uses TRBV10-1 and TRBJ2-1, with D possibly being TRBD2 (5 bases). The CDR3 consists of 16 residues. Looked up from germline, CDR1 is WNHNN and CDR2 is SYGVQD (reference sequence). Trimming cost V 6 bases and J 7 bases, with 22 bases left between them. The CDR3 DNA reads as TGCGCCAGCAGCCCTCGGGGTTTAGCTCTGAAGAATGAGCAGTTCTTC. It is translated as CASSPRGLALKNEQFF.

CDR3 DNA: TGCAGCGTTTTCGGGACAGGGTACACAGATACGCAGTATTTT. This translates into CSVFGTGYTDTQYF. The chain uses TRBV29-1 and TRBJ2-3; 9 nucleotides agree with TRBD1. V gave up 5 bases and J gave up 2 bases; unmatched junction bases: 5. There are 14 residues in the CDR3. From germline, CDR1 is SQVTM and CDR2 ANQGSEA.

This rearrangement joins TRBV11-3 to TRBJ1-3; D perhaps matches TRBD1 (5 bases). V was trimmed by 5 bases and J by 6 bases, leaving 17 bases between them. This CDR3 contains 15 residues. The germline CDR1 and CDR2 sequences are SGHNT and YENEEA. CDR3 region: CASSLGRRGENTIYF. For the CDR3, the DNA is TGTGCCAGCAGCCTAGGGCGGAGGGGCGAAAACACCATATATTTT.

The chain recombines TRBV3-1 (or the pseudogene TRBV3-2) with TRBJ1-2, with 7 bases aligning to TRBD1. The CDR3 has 13 residues. Germline CDR1 and CDR2: LGHDT and YNNKEL (reference sequence). After removal of 4 bases from V and 8 bases from J, the junction contained 7 bases not matched to a gene. CDR3 sequence (DNA): TGTGCCAGCAGCCTGCAGGGGGGAAAGGGCTACACCTTC. Translation gives CASSLQGGKGYTF.

The chain couples TRBV12-3 or TRBV12-4 to TRBJ1-6, with D uncertain. The CDR3 totals 12 residues. Trimming stripped 6 bases from V and 12 bases from J, with 12 bases between. The CDR3 here is CASSMTTRPLHF. The CDR3 region has the DNA TGTGCCAGCAGCATGACTACTAGACCCCTCCACTTT.

The chain combines TRBV6-5 with TRBJ1-2, with D perhaps TRBD1 (5 bases). CDR1 and CDR2 (germline): MNHEY, SVGAGI. The CDR3 contains 11 residues. Here the CDR3 reads CAGVGEWGYTF. The CDR3 DNA is TGTGCTGGGGTAGGGGAATGGGGCTACACCTTC.

The rearrangement uses TRBV24-1 and TRBJ2-2, with a weak D call TRBD2 (5 bases). The V end lost 7 bases, the J end lost 1 base, and 9 bases lay between the germline ends. Germline V gene sequence: CDR1 KGHDR, CDR2 SFDVKD. The CDR3 is 14 residues long. Here the CDR3 reads CATSEGWNTGELFF. The CDR3 coding sequence is TGTGCCACCAGCGAGGGCTGGAACACCGGGGAGCTGTTTTTT.

The chain joins TRBV19 to TRBJ2-3; 8 bases align to TRBD2. This CDR3 is 16 amino acids long. V trimming: 4 bases; J trimming: 4 bases; junction bases outside the gene matches: 10. Germline CDR1 is LNHDA and CDR2 is SQIVND (reference sequence). The CDR3 here is CASSNRAGGLSDTQYF. CDR3 DNA sequence: TGTGCCAGTAGTAACAGGGCGGGAGGCTTATCAGATACGCAGTATTTT.

The CDR3 nucleotides read TGTGCCAGCAGTCCCGGACAGGGCGAAGCTTTCTTT. As protein: CASSPGQGEAFF. This rearrangement joins TRBV6-6 to TRBJ1-1; 8 bases fit TRBD1. V lost 5 bases, J lost 8 bases, and 4 bases stayed unmatched. Germline-derived CDR1 and CDR2 are MNHNY and SVGAGI (reference sequence). The CDR3 spans 12 residues.

This chain connects TRBV29-1 to TRBJ1-1; D gene uncertain. Per the germline V gene, CDR1 is SQVTM and CDR2 is ANQGSEA. This CDR3 contains 13 residues. V lost 2 bases and J 3 bases, leaving 10 bases between the germline ends. The CDR3 region has the DNA TGCAGCGTTGAATCGAACCGGGACACTGAAGCTTTCTTT. Translating it yields CSVESNRDTEAFF. Full variable domain (missing parts from reference TRBV29-1 and TRBJ1-1): SAVISQKPSRDICQRGTSLTIQCQVDSQVTMMFWYRQQPGQSLTLIATANQGSEATYESGFVIDKFPISRPNLTFSTLTVSNMSPEDSSIYLCSVESNRDTEAFFGQGTRLTVV.

The rearrangement joins TRBV11-3 to TRBJ1-2, with D possibly matching TRBD1 (6 bases). Per the germline V gene, CDR1 is SGHNT and CDR2 is YENEEA. The CDR3 is made up of 15 amino acids. Trimming shortened V by 0 bases and J by 4 bases, and 12 bases separated the two germline ends. The CDR3 reads CASSLDTRGAYGYTF. The CDR3 DNA reads TGTGCCAGCAGCTTAGATACCCGGGGGGCCTATGGCTACACCTTC.

The CDR3 sequence: CASSLVVAGFREQYF. The CDR3 coding sequence is TGTGCCAGCAGCTTGGTAGTAGCGGGATTCCGGGAGCAGTACTTC. The V call is TRBV5-6, the J call TRBJ2-7; TRBD2 matches 8 bases. In germline, CDR1 is SGHDT, CDR2 YYEEEE. This CDR3 comprises 15 residues. The J segment lost 7 bases and the V segment lost 0 bases, leaving 9 bases of the junction unmatched.

This chain joins TRBV29-1 and TRBJ1-2; the D gene is possibly TRBD1 (6 bases). V lost 4 bases and J lost 0, with 12 bases in between. CDR1 is SQVTM, CDR2 ANQGSEA, per germline. The CDR3 extends over 14 amino acids. CDR3 protein: CSVVSTGTNYGYTF. The DNA of the CDR3 is TGCAGCGTTGTGAGTACAGGGACTAACTATGGCTACACCTTC.

This rearrangement joins TRBV6-2 or TRBV6-3 to TRBJ2-7, with D possibly being TRBD2 (5 bases). The germline V gene has CDR1 MNHEY and CDR2 SVGEGT. The CDR3 covers 13 residues. The ends were cut back, 0 bases at V and 2 bases at J, with 5 bases in the middle. In DNA, the CDR3 is TGTGCCAGCAGTTACTCCGGGGCCTACGAGCAGTACTTC. It codes for CASSYSGAYEQYF.

V usage is TRBV29-1 and J usage is TRBJ1-1, with 7 bases fitting TRBD1. V was clipped by 1 base and J by 4 bases; unmatched bases: 9. This CDR3 region has 15 residues. Looked up from germline, CDR1 is SQVTM and CDR2 is ANQGSEA. The CDR3 nucleotides are TGCAGCGTTGAAGGGACAGGAGGGTGGGCCACTGAAGCTTTCTTT. The encoded protein is CSVEGTGGWATEAFF.

The chain carries TRBV5-1 and TRBJ2-1; the match to TRBD1 covers 8 bases. Germline lookup yields CDR1 SGHRS and CDR2 YFSETQ. The CDR3 has 15 amino acids. V shed 0 bases and J 3 bases; nucleotides not matched to a gene: 2. The DNA for the CDR3 is TGCGCCAGCAGCTTGGGAGGGACAGGCTACAATGAGCAGTTCTTC. Protein sequence: CASSLGGTGYNEQFF.

The chain combines TRBV30 with TRBJ2-6; 7 bases fit TRBD1. Germline values: CDR1 GTSNPN, CDR2 SVGIG (reference sequence). The CDR3 spans 15 residues. V lost 5 bases to trimming and J lost 2 bases; unmatched junction nucleotides: 6. The CDR3 nucleotides read TGTGCCTGGGATTTAGGGGGCGCTGGGGCCAACGTCCTGACTTTC. Its translation is CAWDLGGAGANVLTF.

The chain has TRBV5-1 and TRBJ1-1; TRBD1 matches 7 bases. Germline-derived CDR1 and CDR2 are SGHRS and YFSETQ. V gave up 4 bases and J gave up 1 base; unmatched junction bases: 7. The CDR3 is 15 amino acids. The DNA of the CDR3 is TGCGCCAGCAGCATTCGGACAGGAACGAACACTGAAGCTTTCTTT. Its protein is CASSIRTGTNTEAFF.

The chain is built from TRBV12-3 or TRBV12-4 and TRBJ1-2, with TRBD1 matching over 7 bases. J lost 4 bases, V lost 6 bases, and 5 bases had no gene match. This CDR3 comprises 13 residues. CDR3 bases: TGTGCCAGCAGAAAACCAGGGGGCTATGGCTACACCTTC. This translates into CASRKPGGYGYTF.

The chain has TRBV5-5 and TRBJ2-7; 8 bases match TRBD1. The CDR3 contains 13 residues. V shed 2 bases, J shed 7 bases, and the junction held 5 bases outside the gene matches. Germline CDR1 and CDR2: SGHKS and YYEKEE (reference sequence). In DNA, the CDR3 is TGTGCCAGCAGCTTCCAGGGGGCCGGAGAGCAGTACTTC. It translates to CASSFQGAGEQYF.

This chain links TRBV30 with TRBJ1-5; D gene ambiguous. The V end was cut by 3 bases, the J end by 3 bases, with 9 bases between. Per the germline V gene, CDR1 is GTSNPN and CDR2 is SVGIG (reference sequence). The CDR3 is 13 residues long. The CDR3 reads CAWSPQVNQPQHF. Written as DNA, the CDR3 is TGTGCCTGGAGCCCCCAGGTCAATCAGCCCCAGCATTTT.

The rearrangement uses TRBV5-6 and TRBJ2-7; possible D gene TRBD1, 6 bases. The length of the CDR3 is 14 residues. Trimming pared 0 bases from V and 6 bases from J, leaving 13 bases between. The V gene's germline CDR1 is SGHDT and CDR2 YYEEEE. CDR3 DNA sequence: TGTGCCAGCAGCTTGGGCAGGGGCTTGGTCGAGCAGTACTTC. Translating it yields CASSLGRGLVEQYF.

Only one count was recorded for this clone. V and J are TRBV6-5 and TRBJ2-7, with TRBD1 matching over 9 bases. V trimming: 1 base; J trimming: 8 bases; junction bases outside the gene matches: 9. The CDR3 runs 15 residues. From germline, CDR1 is MNHEY and CDR2 SVGAGI. The CDR3 coding sequence is TGTGCCAGCAGTTACTTTTCCAGGACAGGGGTAAAGCAGTACTTC. Protein sequence: CASSYFSRTGVKQYF.

The chain has TRBV7-8 and TRBJ2-1, with unresolved D. The V and J ends lost 5 bases and 12 bases respectively, with 11 bases between them. The germline CDR1 and CDR2 sequences are SGHVS and FQNEAQ. CDR3 length: 11 amino acids. The DNA for the CDR3 is TGTGCCAGCAGCCCGTCTAGACGGCAGTTCTTC. This translates into CASSPSRRQFF.